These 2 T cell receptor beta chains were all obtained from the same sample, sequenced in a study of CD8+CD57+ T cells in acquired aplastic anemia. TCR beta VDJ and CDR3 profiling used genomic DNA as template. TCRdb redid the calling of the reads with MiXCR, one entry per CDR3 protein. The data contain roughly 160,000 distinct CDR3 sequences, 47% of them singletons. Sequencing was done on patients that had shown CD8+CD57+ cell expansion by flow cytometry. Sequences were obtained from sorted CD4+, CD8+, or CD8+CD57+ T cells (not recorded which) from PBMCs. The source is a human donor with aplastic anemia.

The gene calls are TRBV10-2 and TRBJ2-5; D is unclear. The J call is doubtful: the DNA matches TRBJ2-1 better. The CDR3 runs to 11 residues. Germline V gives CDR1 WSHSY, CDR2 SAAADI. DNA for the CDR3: TGCGCCAGCAGTGAGTCAAATGAGCAGTTCTTC. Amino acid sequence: CASSESNEQFF.

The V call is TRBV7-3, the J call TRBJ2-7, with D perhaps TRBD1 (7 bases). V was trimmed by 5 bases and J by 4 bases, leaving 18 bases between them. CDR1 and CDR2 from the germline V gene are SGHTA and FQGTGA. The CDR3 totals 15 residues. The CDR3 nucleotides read TGTGCCAGCAGCCTCGACAGGGCCGGGGGTTACGAGCAGTACTTC. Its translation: CASSLDRAGGYEQYF. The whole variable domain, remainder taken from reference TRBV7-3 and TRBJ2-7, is GAGVSQTPSNKVTEKGKYVELRCDPISGHTALYWYRQSLGQGPEFLIYFQGTGAADDSGLPNDRFFAVRPEGSVSTLKIQRTERGDSAVYLCASSLDRAGGYEQYFGPGTRLTVT.